This T cell receptor beta chain was retrieved from a study of blood T cell repertoires in COVID-19. TCRdb keeps only in-frame clones here, not all; method: immunoSEQ multiplex PCR. The data contain about 280,000 clones, about 89% of them singletons. Trimming removed 3 bases from V and 0 bases from J; junction bases left unmatched: 2. The CDR3 loop spans 14 amino acids. The sequenced sample was peripheral blood. The chain links TRBV23-1 to TRBJ2-7; TRBD1 matches 7 bases. TRBV23-1 qualifies as an ORF whose function is uncertain. This clonotype was sampled from a woman between 40 and 50 years old who had recovered from COVID-19. As DNA, the CDR3 is TGCGCCAGCAGTCAGAGGGGGCCCTCCTACGAGCAGTACTTC. This codes for CASSQRGPSYEQYF.